The 4 T cell receptor beta chains listed next were all sequenced from one sample in a study of shared clonotypes between healthy human individuals. The table came from immunoSEQ multiplex PCR; TCRdb's copy has only in-frame clones and leaves some out. The profile shows more than 2 million clones, about 94% of them singletons. Naive CD8 isolation took CD45RO-negative cells positively selected for CCR7 and excluded terminally differentiated effector memory CD45RA+ cells. The sample taken for sequencing was naive CD8+ T cells sorted from blood. These receptors came from a man aged 18 to 29 in good health.

The chain is built from TRBV30 and TRBJ1-2, with D possibly matching TRBD1 (6 bases). Germline V gene data show CDR1 as GTSNPN and CDR2 as SVGIG (reference sequence). Trimming took off 4 bases at V and 0 bases at J, with 9 bases between the two ends. This CDR3 has 13 residues. CDR3 in DNA: TGTGCCTGGACGGACAGTTCTAACTATGGCTACACCTTC. Translated: CAWTDSSNYGYTF.

The chain combines TRBV7-8 with TRBJ1-5; D is ambiguous. Germline-derived CDR1 and CDR2 are SGHVS and FQNEAQ. V was shortened by 4 bases and J by 0 bases, with 13 bases between the two germline ends. The CDR3 runs to 16 residues. The CDR3 protein is CASSSTTIHSNQPQHF. The CDR3 DNA is TGTGCCAGCAGCTCTACTACGATCCATAGCAATCAGCCCCAGCATTTT.

The V and J genes are TRBV19 and TRBJ2-5, with D perhaps matching TRBD1 or TRBD2 (5 bases each). Trimming took 7 bases from V and 0 from J, leaving 15 bases between them. This CDR3 is built from 15 residues. Germline V lookup: CDR1 LNHDA, CDR2 SQIVND (reference sequence). DNA of the CDR3: TGTGCCAGTACTGGGGGTGTGGAGTACCAAGAGACCCAGTACTTC. This encodes CASTGGVEYQETQYF.

The rearrangement joins TRBV30 to TRBJ2-1; D is possibly TRBD2 (6 bases). The CDR3 covers 11 residues. Trimming cost V 5 bases and J 9 bases, with 11 bases left between them. From germline, CDR1 is GTSNPN and CDR2 SVGIG (reference sequence). DNA for the CDR3: TGTGCCTGGGCAACGGGGGTTGAGCAGTTCTTC. It codes for CAWATGVEQFF.